These T cell receptor beta chains were read from a single sample in a study of cytomegalovirus exposure and HLA in healthy donors. The protocol was immunoSEQ multiplex PCR, while the TCRdb copy is restricted to in-frame clones and leaves out a portion. This table has some 320,000 clones, about 90% appearing once. Sequenced: PBMCs. These receptors all stem from a woman in her 30s in good health and CMV-seropositive. Both conserved end residues are part of each CDR3. The D gene is left open where the match is weak. A row's size may be missing; if present it is once, few, many or a size class.

d_gene | abundance | j_gene | v_gene | CDR3aa | CDR3nt
. | few | TRBJ2-7 | TRBV6-1 | CASSEAYHSGRYEQYF | TGTGCCAGCAGTGAAGCTTACCATTCGGGACGCTACGAGCAGTACTTC
. | . | TRBJ1-2 | TRBV18 | CASSPQGLVQNYGYTF | TGTGCCAGCTCACCACAAGGGCTGGTACAGAACTATGGCTACACCTTC
. | few | TRBJ1-2 | TRBV5-4 | CASSLGVGYTF | TGTGCCAGCAGCTTAGGAGTAGGCTACACCTTC
. | . | TRBJ2-1 | TRBV27 | CASSLDRLSEQFF | TGTGCCAGCAGTCTGGACAGACTGAGTGAGCAGTTCTTC
. | . | TRBJ2-2 | TRBV6-6 | CASSSTALNTGELFF | TGTGCCAGCAGTTCGACAGCCTTGAACACCGGGGAGCTGTTTTTT
TRBD2 | . | TRBJ2-3 | TRBV9 | CASSELAGAGTDTQYF | TGTGCCAGCAGCGAGTTAGCGGGGGCGGGCACAGATACGCAGTATTTT
. | . | TRBJ2-2 | TRBV18 | CASSRNDGGTGELFF | TGTGCCAGCTCACGTAACGACGGGGGCACCGGGGAGCTGTTTTTT
. | . | TRBJ1-3 | TRBV2 | CASGTQGFIGNTIYF | TGTGCCAGCGGGACCCAGGGGTTTATCGGAAACACCATATATTTT
TRBD1 | . | TRBJ1-4 | TRBV27 | CASSLYRGRNEKLFF | TGTGCCAGCAGTTTGTACAGGGGTCGGAATGAAAAACTGTTTTTT
TRBD1 | . | TRBJ1-4 | TRBV5-6 | CASSYNPGQEEKLFF | TGTGCCAGCAGCTACAATCCGGGACAGGAAGAAAAACTGTTTTTT
TRBD2 | . | TRBJ2-3 | TRBV2 | CASPALSLAGITDTQYF | TGTGCCAGCCCCGCTCTCTCTTTAGCGGGAATCACAGATACGCAGTATTTT
TRBD2 | few | TRBJ2-3 | TRBV18 | CASSPKLAGGPTDTQYF | TGTGCCAGCTCACCAAAACTAGCGGGAGGCCCCACAGATACGCAGTATTTT
. | . | TRBJ2-1 | TRBV30 | CAWRGKLAANYNEQFF | TGTGCCTGGAGGGGAAAACTAGCCGCAAACTACAATGAGCAGTTCTTC
TRBD1 | . | TRBJ2-7 | TRBV10-3 | CAISDRDSYSYEQYF | TGTGCCATCAGTGATCGGGACAGCTACTCCTACGAGCAGTACTTC
TRBD2 | . | TRBJ2-5 | TRBV7-3 | CASSLGGQETQYF | TGTGCCAGCAGCTTGGGGGGGCAAGAGACCCAGTACTTC
. | . | TRBJ1-1 | TRBV5-1 | CASSLVGVMNTEAFF | TGCGCCAGCAGCTTGGTTGGGGTGATGAACACTGAAGCTTTCTTT
. | . | TRBJ2-3 | TRBV9 | CASSVDGDRTDTQYF | TGTGCCAGCAGCGTAGACGGCGACCGCACAGATACGCAGTATTTT
TRBD1 | . | TRBJ1-6 | TRBV19 | CASSRQGGNSPLHF | TGTGCCAGTAGCAGGCAGGGGGGTAATTCACCCCTCCACTTT
. | . | TRBJ1-4 | TRBV7-6 | CASSFTGEKLFF | TGTGCCAGCAGCTTTACGGGTGAAAAACTGTTTTTT
TRBD2 | . | TRBJ2-1 | TRBV7-3 | CASSHGTSGGRRRSYNEQFF | TGTGCCAGCAGCCACGGGACTAGCGGGGGCCGCCGAAGGTCCTACAATGAGCAGTTCTTC
TRBD1 | . | TRBJ1-5 | TRBV6-5 | CASKTGDNQPQHF | TGTGCCAGCAAGACAGGGGACAATCAGCCCCAGCATTTT
TRBD2 | . | TRBJ2-1 | TRBV9 | CASSILAGGTYNEQFF | TGTGCCAGCAGCATCTTAGCGGGGGGGACCTACAATGAGCAGTTCTTC
. | . | TRBJ2-3 | TRBV30 | CAWSVTSADTQYF | TGTGCCTGGAGTGTCACTAGTGCAGATACGCAGTATTTT
TRBD2 | . | TRBJ2-3 | TRBV28 | CASSPTPGGNTDTQYF | TGTGCCAGCAGCCCTACACCGGGGGGGAACACAGATACGCAGTATTTT
TRBD1 | . | TRBJ2-7 | TRBV30 | CAWGQGPYEQYF | TGTGCCTGGGGACAGGGCCCCTACGAGCAGTACTTC
. | once | TRBJ1-3 | TRBV7-6 | CASSLEYGEGNTIYF | TGTGCCAGCAGCTTAGAGTACGGAGAAGGAAACACCATATATTTT
TRBD1 | . | TRBJ1-6 | TRBV5-1 | CAGDPGNRGRSPLHF | TGCGCCGGCGACCCGGGAAACAGGGGGCGATCACCCCTCCACTTT
TRBD1 | once | TRBJ1-1 | TRBV5-1 | CASSPIGQGYTEAFF | TGCGCCAGCAGCCCCATCGGACAGGGGTACACTGAAGCTTTCTTT